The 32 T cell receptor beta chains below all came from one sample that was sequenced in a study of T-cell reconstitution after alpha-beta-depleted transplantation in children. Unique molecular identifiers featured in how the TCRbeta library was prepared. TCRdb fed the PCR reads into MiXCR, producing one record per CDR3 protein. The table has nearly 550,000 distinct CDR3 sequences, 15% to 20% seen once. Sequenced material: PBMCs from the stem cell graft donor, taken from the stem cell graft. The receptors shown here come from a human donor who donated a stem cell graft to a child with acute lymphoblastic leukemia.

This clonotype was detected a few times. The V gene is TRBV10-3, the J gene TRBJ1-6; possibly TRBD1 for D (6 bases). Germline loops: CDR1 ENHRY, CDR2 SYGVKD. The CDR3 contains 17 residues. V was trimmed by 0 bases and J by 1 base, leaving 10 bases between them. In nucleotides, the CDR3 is TGTGCCATCAGTGAGTCGCGGGGGGCGTCCTATAATTCACCCCTCCACTTT. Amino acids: CAISESRGASYNSPLHF.

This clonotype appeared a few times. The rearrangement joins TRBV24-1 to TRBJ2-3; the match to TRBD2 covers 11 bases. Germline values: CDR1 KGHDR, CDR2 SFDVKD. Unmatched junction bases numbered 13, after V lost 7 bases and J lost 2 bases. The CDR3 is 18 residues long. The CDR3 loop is CATSSSSGRPLLTDTQYF. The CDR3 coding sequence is TGTGCCACCAGCAGTTCTAGCGGGAGGCCCTTACTCACAGATACGCAGTATTTT.

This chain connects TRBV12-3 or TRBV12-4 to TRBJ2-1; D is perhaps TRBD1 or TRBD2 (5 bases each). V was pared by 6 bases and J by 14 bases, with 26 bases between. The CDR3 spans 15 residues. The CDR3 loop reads CASRLGLQDDNGEFF. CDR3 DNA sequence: TGTGCCAGCAGACTGGGGCTCCAGGACGACAACGGGGAGTTCTTC.

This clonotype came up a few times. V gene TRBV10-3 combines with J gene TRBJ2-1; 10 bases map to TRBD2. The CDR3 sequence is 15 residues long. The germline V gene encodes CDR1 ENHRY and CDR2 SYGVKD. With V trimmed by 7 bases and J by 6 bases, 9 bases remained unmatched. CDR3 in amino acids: CAINPAGGHSNEQFF. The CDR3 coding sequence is TGTGCCATCAACCCAGCGGGAGGGCATAGCAATGAGCAGTTCTTC.

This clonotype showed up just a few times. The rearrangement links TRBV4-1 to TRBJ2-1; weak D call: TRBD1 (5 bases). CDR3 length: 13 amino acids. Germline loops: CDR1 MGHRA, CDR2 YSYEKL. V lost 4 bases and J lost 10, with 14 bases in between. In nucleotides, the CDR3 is TGCGCCAGCAGCCTCATGGCAGGGAACGAGCAGTTCTTC. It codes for CASSLMAGNEQFF.

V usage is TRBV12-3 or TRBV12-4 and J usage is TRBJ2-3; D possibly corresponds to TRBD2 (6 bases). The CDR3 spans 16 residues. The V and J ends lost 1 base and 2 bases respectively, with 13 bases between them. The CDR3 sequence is CASSLVGRGYTDTQYF. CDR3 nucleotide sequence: TGTGCCAGCAGTTTAGTGGGACGGGGGTACACAGATACGCAGTATTTT.

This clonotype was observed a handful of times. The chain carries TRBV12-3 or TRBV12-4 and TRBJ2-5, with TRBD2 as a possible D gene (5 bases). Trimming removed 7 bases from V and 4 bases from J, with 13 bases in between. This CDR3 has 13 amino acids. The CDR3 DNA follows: TGTGCCAGCACCCTTCTAGCATCAGAGACCCAGTACTTC. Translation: CASTLLASETQYF.

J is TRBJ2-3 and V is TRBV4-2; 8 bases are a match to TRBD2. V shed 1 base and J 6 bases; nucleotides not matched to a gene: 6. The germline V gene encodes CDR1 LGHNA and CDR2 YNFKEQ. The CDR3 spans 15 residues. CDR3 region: CASSQVERESDTQYF. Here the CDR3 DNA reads TGTGCCAGCAGCCAAGTTGAGCGGGAGTCCGATACGCAGTATTTT.

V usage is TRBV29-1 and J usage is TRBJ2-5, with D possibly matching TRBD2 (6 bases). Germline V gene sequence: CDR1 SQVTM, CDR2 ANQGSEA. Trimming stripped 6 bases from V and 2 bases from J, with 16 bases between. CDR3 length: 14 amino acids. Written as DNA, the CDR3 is TGCAGCGTGGGGCATCCCGGGGGACAAGAGACCCAGTACTTC. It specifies CSVGHPGGQETQYF.

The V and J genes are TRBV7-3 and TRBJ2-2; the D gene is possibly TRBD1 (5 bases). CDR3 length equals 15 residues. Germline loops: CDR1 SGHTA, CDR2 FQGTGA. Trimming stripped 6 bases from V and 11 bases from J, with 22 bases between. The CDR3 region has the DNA TGTGCCAGCAGTCCTCCCAGCAGGGCCAACCAAGAGCTGTTTTTT. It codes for CASSPPSRANQELFF.

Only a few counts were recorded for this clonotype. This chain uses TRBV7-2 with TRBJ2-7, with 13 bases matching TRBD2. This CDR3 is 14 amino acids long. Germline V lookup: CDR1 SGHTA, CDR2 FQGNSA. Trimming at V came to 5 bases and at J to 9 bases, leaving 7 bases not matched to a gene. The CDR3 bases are TGTGCCAGCAGCGCAGGACTAGCGGGAGAGGTGCAGTACTTC. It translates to CASSAGLAGEVQYF.

CDR3 sequence (DNA): TGCGCCAGCAGCTCTCCCGCGTGGGAGACCATGAACACTGAAGCTTTCTTT. It is translated as CASSSPAWETMNTEAFF. V is TRBV5-1 and J is TRBJ1-1; D is unclear. The CDR3 length is 17 residues. V lost 3 bases and J 0 bases, leaving 18 bases between the germline ends. Looked up from germline, CDR1 is SGHRS and CDR2 is YFSETQ.

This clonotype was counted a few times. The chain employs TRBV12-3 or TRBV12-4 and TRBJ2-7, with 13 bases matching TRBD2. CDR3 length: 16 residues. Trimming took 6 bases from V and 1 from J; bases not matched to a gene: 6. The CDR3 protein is CASSLGTSGKSYEQYF. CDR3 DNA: TGTGCCAGCAGCCTAGGGACTAGCGGGAAATCCTACGAGCAGTACTTC.

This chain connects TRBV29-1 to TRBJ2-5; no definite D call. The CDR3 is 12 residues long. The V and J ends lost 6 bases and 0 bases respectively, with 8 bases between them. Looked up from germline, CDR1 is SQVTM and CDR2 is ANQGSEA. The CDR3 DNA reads TGCAGCGTCAACGAGCACCAAGAGACCCAGTACTTC. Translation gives CSVNEHQETQYF. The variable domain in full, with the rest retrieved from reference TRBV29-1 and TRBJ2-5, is SAVISQKPSRDICQRGTSLTIQCQVDSQVTMMFWYRQQPGQSLTLIATANQGSEATYESGFVIDKFPISRPNLTFSTLTVSNMSPEDSSIYLCSVNEHQETQYFGPGTRLLVL.

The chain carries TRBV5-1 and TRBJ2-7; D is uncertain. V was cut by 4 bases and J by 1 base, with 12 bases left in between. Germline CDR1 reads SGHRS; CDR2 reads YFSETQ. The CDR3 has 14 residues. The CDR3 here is CASSHGSSSYEQYF. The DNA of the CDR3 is TGCGCCAGCAGCCACGGGTCCTCTTCCTACGAGCAGTACTTC. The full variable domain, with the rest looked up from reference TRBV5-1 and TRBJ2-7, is KAGVTQTPRYLIKTRGQQVTLSCSPISGHRSVSWYQQTPGQGLQFLFEYFSETQRNKGNFPGRFSGRQFSNSRSEMNVSTLELGDSALYLCASSHGSSSYEQYFGPGTRLTVT.

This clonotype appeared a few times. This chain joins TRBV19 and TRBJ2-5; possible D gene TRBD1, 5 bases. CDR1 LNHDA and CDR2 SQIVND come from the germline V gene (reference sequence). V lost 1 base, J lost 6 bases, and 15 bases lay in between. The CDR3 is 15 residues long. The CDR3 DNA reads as TGTGCCAGTAGTATAGCGGGTGCAGGGCTGAAGACCCAGTACTTC. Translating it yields CASSIAGAGLKTQYF.

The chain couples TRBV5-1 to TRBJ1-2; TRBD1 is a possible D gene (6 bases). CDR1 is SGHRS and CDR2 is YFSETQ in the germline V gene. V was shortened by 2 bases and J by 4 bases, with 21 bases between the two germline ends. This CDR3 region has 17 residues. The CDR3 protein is CASSLRAGATRTYGYTF. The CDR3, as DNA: TGCGCCAGCAGCTTAAGGGCAGGGGCGACGAGGACCTATGGCTACACCTTC.

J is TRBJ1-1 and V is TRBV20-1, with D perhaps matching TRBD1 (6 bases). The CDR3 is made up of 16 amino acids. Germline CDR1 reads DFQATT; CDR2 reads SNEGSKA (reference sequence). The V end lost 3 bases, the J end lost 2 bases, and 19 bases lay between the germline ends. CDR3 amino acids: CSARAPRGSCNTEAFF. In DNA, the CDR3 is TGCAGTGCTAGGGCACCGAGGGGGAGTTGCAACACTGAAGCTTTCTTT.

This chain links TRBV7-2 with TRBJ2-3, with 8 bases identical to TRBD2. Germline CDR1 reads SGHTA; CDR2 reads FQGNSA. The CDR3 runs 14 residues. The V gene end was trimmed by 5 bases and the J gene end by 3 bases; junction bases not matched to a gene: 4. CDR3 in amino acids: CASSPTSATDTQYF. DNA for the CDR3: TGTGCCAGCAGCCCGACTAGCGCGACAGATACGCAGTATTTT.

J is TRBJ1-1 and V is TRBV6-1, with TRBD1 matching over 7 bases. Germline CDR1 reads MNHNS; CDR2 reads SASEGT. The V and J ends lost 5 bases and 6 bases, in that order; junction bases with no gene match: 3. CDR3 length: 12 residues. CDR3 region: CASSRQGPEAFF. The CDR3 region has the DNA TGTGCCAGCAGTAGACAGGGCCCTGAAGCTTTCTTT.

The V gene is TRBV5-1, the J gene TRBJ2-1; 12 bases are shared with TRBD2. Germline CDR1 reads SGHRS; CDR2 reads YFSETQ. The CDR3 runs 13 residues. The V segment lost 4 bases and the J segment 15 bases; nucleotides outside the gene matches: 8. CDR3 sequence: CASSATSGGPGFF. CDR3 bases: TGCGCCAGCAGCGCGACTAGCGGGGGACCCGGGTTCTTC.

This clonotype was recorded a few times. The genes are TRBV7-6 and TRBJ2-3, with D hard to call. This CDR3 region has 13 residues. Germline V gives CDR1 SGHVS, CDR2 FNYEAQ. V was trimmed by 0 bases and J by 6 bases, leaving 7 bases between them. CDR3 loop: CASSLAPWDTQYF. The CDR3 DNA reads TGTGCCAGCAGCTTAGCGCCGTGGGATACGCAGTATTTT.

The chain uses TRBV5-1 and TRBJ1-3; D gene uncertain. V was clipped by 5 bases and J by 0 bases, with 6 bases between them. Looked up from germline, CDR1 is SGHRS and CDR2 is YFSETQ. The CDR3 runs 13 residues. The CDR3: CASSEVSGNTIYF. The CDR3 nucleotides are TGCGCCAGCAGTGAGGTCTCTGGAAACACCATATATTTT.

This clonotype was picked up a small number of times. The CDR3 DNA sequence: TGTGCCAGCAGTTTGGAGGCGCCAAGCTCCTACAATGAGCAGTTCTTC. The encoded protein is CASSLEAPSSYNEQFF. This rearrangement joins TRBV27 to TRBJ2-1, with D perhaps matching TRBD2 (5 bases). This CDR3 is 16 amino acids long. V lost 3 bases to trimming and J lost 0 bases, with 12 bases between them. Germline V gene sequence: CDR1 MNHEY, CDR2 SMNVEV (reference sequence).

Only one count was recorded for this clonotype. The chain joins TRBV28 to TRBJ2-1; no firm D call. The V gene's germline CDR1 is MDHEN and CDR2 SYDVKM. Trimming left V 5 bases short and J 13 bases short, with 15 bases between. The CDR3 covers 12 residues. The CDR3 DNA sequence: TGTGCCAGCAGTCCCTCTCAGGAGCCACAGTTCTTC. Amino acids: CASSPSQEPQFF.

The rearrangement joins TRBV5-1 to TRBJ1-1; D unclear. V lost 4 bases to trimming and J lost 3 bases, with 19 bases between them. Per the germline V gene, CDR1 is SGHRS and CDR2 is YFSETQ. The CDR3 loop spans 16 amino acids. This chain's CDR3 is CASSLDTTDLDTEAFF. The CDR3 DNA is TGCGCCAGCAGCCTAGATACTACAGATTTGGACACTGAAGCTTTCTTT.

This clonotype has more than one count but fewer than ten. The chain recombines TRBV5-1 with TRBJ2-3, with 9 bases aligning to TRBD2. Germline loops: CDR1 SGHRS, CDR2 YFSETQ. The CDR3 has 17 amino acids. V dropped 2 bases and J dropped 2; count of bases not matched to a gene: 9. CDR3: CASSLITWTSATDTQYF. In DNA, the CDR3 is TGCGCCAGCAGCTTAATCACATGGACTAGCGCCACAGATACGCAGTATTTT.

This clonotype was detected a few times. The CDR3 protein is CASSVQQGAAGYTF. CDR3 nucleotides: TGTGCCAGCAGTGTGCAACAGGGGGCCGCCGGCTACACCTTC. The rearrangement joins TRBV25-1 to TRBJ1-2; 9 bases are shared with TRBD1. Germline V lookup: CDR1 MGHDK, CDR2 SYGVNS. The CDR3 sequence is 14 residues long. Unmatched junction bases numbered 8, after V lost 4 bases and J lost 8 bases.

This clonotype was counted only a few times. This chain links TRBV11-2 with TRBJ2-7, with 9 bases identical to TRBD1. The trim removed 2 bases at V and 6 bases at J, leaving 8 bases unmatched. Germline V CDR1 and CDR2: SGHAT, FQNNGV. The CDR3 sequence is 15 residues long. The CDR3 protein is CASSLPYRGRREQYF. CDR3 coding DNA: TGTGCCAGCAGCTTACCATACAGGGGGCGTCGCGAGCAGTACTTC.

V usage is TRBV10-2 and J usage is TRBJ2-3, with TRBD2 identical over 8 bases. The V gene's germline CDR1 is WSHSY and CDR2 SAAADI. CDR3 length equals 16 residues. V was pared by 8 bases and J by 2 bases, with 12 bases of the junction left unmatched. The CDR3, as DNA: TGCGCCAGCGATCCGGCACTAGCGGAACACACAGATACGCAGTATTTT. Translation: CASDPALAEHTDTQYF.

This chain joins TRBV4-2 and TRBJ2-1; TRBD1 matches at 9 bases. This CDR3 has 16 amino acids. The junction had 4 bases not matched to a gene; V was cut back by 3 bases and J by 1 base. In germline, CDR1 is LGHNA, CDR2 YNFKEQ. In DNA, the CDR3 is TGTGCCAGCAGCCAGATTGGGACAGGGTCCTACAATGAGCAGTTCTTC. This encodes CASSQIGTGSYNEQFF.

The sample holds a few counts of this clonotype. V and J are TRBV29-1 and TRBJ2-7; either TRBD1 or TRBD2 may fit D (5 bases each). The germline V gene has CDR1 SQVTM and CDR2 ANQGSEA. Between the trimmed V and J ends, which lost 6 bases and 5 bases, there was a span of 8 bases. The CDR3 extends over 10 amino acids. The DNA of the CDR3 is TGCAGCGTCCGGGACCACGAGCAGTACTTC. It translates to CSVRDHEQYF.